This T cell receptor (beta chain) was observed in a study of blood T cells in healthy people across ages. Primers used in a second PCR of about 7 to 12 cycles were a sample-barcoded 5' primer and a J-beta primer mix. TCRdb passed the 5' RACE reads through MiXCR, listing each CDR3 protein once. The repertoire holds fewer than 2 million distinct CDR3 sequences, with about 39% as singletons. The CDR3 consists of 15 residues. V was pared by 3 bases and J by 4 bases, with 9 bases of the junction left unmatched. Germline assignment: CDR1 SGDLS and CDR2 YYNGEE. Sample: blood. V is TRBV9 and J is TRBJ1-2; TRBD1 agrees at 7 bases. This receptor was obtained from a human donor in good health. This CDR3 reads CASSATPGTVYGYTF. Here the CDR3 DNA reads TGTGCCAGCAGCGCGACTCCCGGGACAGTCTATGGCTACACCTTC.